This T cell receptor (beta chain) is drawn from a study of Graves' ophthalmopathy and Graves' hyperthyroidism. There are a few counts of this clonotype. Its antigen is undetermined. Patients were excluded if they had other autoimmune diseases or uncontrolled infections, and likewise if pregnancy or lactation applied. Points from the study as a whole: A classifier, a 13-signature model, separated ophthalmopathy from stable hyperthyroidism with approximately 87% sensitivity and approximately 81% specificity.

RNA transcripts provided the template for amplifying TCR beta CDR3 regions. HTBI-primed RT-PCR formed the first round, and a multiplex PCR formed the second. TCRdb re-called the multiplex PCR reads through MiXCR, storing one row per CDR3 protein. The sample contains hundreds of thousands of distinct CDR3 sequences, around 20% of which appear only once. The germline V gene encodes CDR1 MNHEY and CDR2 SVGAGI. The J segment lost 9 bases and the V segment lost 4 bases, leaving 3 bases of the junction unmatched. CDR3 length: 14 residues. Material: peripheral blood. The clonotype originates from a woman aged 18-35 years with stable Graves' hyperthyroidism. The rearrangement links TRBV6-5 to TRBJ2-4; 13 positions match TRBD2. CDR3 in amino acids: CASSLGLAGTIQYF. In DNA form, the CDR3 reads TGTGCCAGCAGTTTGGGACTAGCGGGGACCATTCAGTACTTC.